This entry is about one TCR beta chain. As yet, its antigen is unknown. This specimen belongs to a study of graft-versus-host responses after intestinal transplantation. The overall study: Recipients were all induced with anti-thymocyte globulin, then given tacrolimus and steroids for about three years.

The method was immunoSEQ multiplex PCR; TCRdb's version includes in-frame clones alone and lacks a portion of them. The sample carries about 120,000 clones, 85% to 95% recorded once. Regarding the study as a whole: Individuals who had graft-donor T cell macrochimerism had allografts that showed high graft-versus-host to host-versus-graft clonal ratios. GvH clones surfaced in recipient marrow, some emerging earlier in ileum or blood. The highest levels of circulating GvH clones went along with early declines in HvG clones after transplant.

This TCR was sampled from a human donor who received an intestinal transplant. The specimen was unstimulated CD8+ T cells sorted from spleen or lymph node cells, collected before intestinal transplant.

CDR3 sequence: CASSREANSYNSPLHF. The CDR3, as DNA: TGCGCCAGCAGCCGAGAGGCAAATTCCTATAATTCACCCCTCCACTTT. The chain employs TRBV4-1 and TRBJ1-6; D ambiguous. Trimming left V 4 bases short and J 1 base short, with 11 bases between. Germline CDR1 MGHRA, CDR2 YSYEKL. This CDR3 has 16 amino acids.